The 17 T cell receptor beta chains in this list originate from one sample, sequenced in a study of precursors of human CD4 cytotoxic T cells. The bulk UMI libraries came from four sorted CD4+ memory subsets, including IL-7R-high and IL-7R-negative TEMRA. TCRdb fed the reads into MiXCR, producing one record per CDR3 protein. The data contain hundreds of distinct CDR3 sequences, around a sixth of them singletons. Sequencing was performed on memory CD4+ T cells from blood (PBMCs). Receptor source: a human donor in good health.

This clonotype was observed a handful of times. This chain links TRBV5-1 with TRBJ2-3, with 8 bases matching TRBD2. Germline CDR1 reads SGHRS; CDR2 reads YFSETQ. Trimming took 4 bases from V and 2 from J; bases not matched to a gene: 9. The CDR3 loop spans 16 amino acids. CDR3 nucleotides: TGCGCCAGCAGCCTACTCGGGGGGGCCGACACAGATACGCAGTATTTT. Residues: CASSLLGGADTDTQYF.

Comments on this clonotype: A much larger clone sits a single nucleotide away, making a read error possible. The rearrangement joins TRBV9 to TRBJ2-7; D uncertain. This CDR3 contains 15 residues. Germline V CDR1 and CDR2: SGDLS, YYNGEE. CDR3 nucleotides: TGTGACAGCAGCCCCAATCGGCGGAGCTCCTACGAGCAGTACTTC. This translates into CDSSPNRRSSYEQYF.

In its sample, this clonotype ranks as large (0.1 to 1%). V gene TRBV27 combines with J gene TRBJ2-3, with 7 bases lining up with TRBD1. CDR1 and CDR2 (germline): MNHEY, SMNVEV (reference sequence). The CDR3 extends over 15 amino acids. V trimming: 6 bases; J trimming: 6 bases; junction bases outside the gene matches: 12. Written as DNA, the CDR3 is TGTGCCAGCAGCTCCAGGACAGGTGGTAAGGATACGCAGTATTTT. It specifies CASSSRTGGKDTQYF.

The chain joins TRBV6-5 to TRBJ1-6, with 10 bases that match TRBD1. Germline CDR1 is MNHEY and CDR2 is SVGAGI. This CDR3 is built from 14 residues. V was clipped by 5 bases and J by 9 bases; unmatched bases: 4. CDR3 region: CASSIRDRGSPLHF. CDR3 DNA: TGTGCCAGCAGTATCCGGGACAGGGGTTCACCCCTCCACTTT.

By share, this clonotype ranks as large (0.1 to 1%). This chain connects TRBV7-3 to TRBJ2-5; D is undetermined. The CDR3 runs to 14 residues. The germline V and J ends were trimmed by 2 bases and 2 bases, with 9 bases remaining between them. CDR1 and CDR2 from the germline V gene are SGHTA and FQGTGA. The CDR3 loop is CASSLRAAQETQYF. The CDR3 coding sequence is TGTGCCAGCAGCTTACGGGCAGCTCAAGAGACCCAGTACTTC.

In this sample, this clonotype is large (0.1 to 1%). The CDR3 protein is CASRRPGEKLFF. CDR3 nucleotides: TGTGCCAGCAGGAGGCCGGGTGAAAAACTGTTTTTT. The rearrangement joins TRBV27 to TRBJ1-4; D gene unclear. The CDR3 contains 12 residues. Germline-derived CDR1 and CDR2 are MNHEY and SMNVEV (reference sequence). The V end was cut by 6 bases, the J end by 7 bases, with 9 bases between.

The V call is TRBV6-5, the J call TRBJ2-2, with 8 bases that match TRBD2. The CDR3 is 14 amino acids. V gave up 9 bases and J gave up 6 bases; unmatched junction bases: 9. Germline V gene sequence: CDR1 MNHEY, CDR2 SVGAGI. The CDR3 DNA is TGTGCCAGTTTCCCCCAACTAGCGGCCGGGGAGCTGTTTTTT. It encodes CASFPQLAAGELFF.

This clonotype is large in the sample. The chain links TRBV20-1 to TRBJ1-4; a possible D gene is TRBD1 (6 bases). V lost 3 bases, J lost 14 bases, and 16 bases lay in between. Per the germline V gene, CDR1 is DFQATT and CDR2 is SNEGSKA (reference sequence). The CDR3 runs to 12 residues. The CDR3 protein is CSARASQGRLFF. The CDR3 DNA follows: TGCAGTGCTAGGGCTTCCCAGGGGAGGCTGTTTTTT.

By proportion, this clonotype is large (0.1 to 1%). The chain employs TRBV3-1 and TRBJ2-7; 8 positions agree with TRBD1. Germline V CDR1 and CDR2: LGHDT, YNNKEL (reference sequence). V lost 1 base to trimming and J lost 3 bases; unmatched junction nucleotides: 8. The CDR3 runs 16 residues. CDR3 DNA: TGTGCCAGCAGCCAAGGACCCGGGACAGGCGACTACGAGCAGTACTTC. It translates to CASSQGPGTGDYEQYF.

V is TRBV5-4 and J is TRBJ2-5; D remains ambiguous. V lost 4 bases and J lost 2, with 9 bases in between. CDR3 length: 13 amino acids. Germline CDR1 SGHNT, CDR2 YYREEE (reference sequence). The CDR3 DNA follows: TGTGCCAGCAGCAGGACGGAACAAGAGACCCAGTACTTC. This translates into CASSRTEQETQYF. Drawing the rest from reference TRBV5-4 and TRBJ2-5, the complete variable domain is ETGVTQSPTHLIKTRGQQVTLRCSSQSGHNTVSWYQQALGQGPQFIFQYYREEENGRGNFPPRFSGLQFPNYSSELNVNALELDDSALYLCASSRTEQETQYFGPGTRLLVL.

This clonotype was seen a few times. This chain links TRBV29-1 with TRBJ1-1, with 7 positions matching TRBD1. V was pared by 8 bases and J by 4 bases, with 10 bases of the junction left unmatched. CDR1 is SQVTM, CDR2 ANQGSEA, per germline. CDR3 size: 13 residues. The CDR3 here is CSLFRDSGTEAFF. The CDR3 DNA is TGCAGCTTATTTCGGGACAGCGGCACTGAAGCTTTCTTT.

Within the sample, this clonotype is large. The CDR3 loop reads CASSQDHVVNEQFF. CDR3 DNA: TGTGCCAGCAGCCAGGACCATGTTGTCAATGAGCAGTTCTTC. The rearrangement links TRBV4-2 to TRBJ2-1; D is uncertain. The CDR3 spans 14 residues. Germline CDR1 is LGHNA and CDR2 is YNFKEQ. V gave up 3 bases and J gave up 6 bases, with 12 bases separating them.

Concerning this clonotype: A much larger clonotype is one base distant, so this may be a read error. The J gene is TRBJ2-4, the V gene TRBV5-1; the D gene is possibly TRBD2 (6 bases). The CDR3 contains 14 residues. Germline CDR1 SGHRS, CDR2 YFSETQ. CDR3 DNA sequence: TGCGCCAGCAGCGAGGGACTCTCGAGGAACATTCGGTACTTC. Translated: CASSEGLSRNIRYF.

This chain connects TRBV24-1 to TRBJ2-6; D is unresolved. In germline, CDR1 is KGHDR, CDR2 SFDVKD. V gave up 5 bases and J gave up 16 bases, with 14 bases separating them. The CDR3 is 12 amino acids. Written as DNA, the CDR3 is TGTGCCACCAGTGGTCCCCTGACCGGTCTGACTTTC. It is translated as CATSGPLTGLTF.

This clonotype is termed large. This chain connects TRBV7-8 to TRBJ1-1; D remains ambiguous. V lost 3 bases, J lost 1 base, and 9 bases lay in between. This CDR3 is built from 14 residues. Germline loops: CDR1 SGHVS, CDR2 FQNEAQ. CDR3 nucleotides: TGTGCCAGCAGCTTGATGACACGGAACACTGAAGCTTTCTTT. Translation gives CASSLMTRNTEAFF.

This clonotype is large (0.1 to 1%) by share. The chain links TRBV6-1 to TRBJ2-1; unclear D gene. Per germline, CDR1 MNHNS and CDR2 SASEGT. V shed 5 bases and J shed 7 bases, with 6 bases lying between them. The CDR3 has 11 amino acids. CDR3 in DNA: TGTGCCAGCAGTACCTGGAATGAGCAGTTCTTC. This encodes CASSTWNEQFF.

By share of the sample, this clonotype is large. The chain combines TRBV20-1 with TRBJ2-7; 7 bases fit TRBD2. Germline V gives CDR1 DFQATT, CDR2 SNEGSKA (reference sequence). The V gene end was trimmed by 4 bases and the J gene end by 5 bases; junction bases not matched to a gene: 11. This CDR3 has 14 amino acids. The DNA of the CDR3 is TGCAGTGCTAACCCTAGCGGAGGAGTGCACGAGCAGTACTTC. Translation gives CSANPSGGVHEQYF.